This is a list of T cell receptor beta chains from one sample in a study of human T cells and chemical hapten exposure. Via MiXCR, TCRdb re-called the RACE reads, giving one row per CDR3 protein. This sample yields approximately 370,000 distinct CDR3 sequences, of which about 5.4% are seen a single time; about 8.7% belongs to the top ten. The starting material was whole blood, obtained in connection with sensitization to the hapten diphenylcyclopropenone (DPC). The receptors stem from a young woman with alopecia areata. Some clones in this sample may be carry-over from other donors' samples. Each CDR3 is given with its conserved first and last residue. D genes are given only for firm matches. The size of a clone is reported for some rows only, either as once, few or many, or as a class for expanded clones.

j_call | d_call | clone_size | v_call | cdr3_nt | cdr3_aa
TRBJ2-7 | TRBD2 | NA | TRBV6-6 | TGTGCCAGCTGTGGAGCGGGGGGTTCCTACGAGCAGTACTTC | CASCGAGGSYEQYF
TRBJ2-3 | TRBD1 | few | TRBV6-1 | TGTGCCAGCAGTGAAGAATTAGGGACAGGGACAGATACGCAGTATTTT | CASSEELGTGTDTQYF
TRBJ1-1 | TRBD1 | NA | TRBV6-5 | TGTGCCAGCAGTTACCCCCGGACAGGGGGCTTCGGCACTGAAGCTTTCTTT | CASSYPRTGGFGTEAFF
TRBJ1-1 | NA | few | TRBV7-3 | TGTGCCAGCAGCTTAGGGGGCCCAAGGAACACTGAAGCTTTCTTT | CASSLGGPRNTEAFF
TRBJ2-4 | NA | many | TRBV7-3 | TGTGCCAGCAGCTTAGGGGGCATCCTCTCAAACATTCAGTACTTC | CASSLGGILSNIQYF
TRBJ1-6 | TRBD1 | few | TRBV7-3 | TGTGCCAGCAGCACTGGGACAGGGCCTAATTCACCCCTCCACTTT | CASSTGTGPNSPLHF
TRBJ2-3 | TRBD2 | few | TRBV6-1 | TGTGCCAGCAGGTTATCCGGGACTAGCTTCTACACAGATACGCAGTATTTT | CASRLSGTSFYTDTQYF
TRBJ1-1 | NA | many | TRBV5-1 | TGCGCCAGCAGCTTGGGAGACCGTAATATGGGGGGCACTGAAGCTTTCTTT | CASSLGDRNMGGTEAFF
TRBJ1-3 | NA | few | TRBV3-1 | TGTGCCAGCAGCCAAGGTTTAGGGGCTGGAAACACCATATATTTT | CASSQGLGAGNTIYF
TRBJ2-3 | NA | few | TRBV7-9 | TGTGCCAGCATTATGGGCCGTTTGAGTAGGAGGGGGCGGTATCCAGATACGCAGTATTTT | CASIMGRLSRRGRYPDTQYF
TRBJ1-5 | NA | NA | TRBV5-1 | TGCGCCAGCAGCTTATACGAACAGGGCCCCGATCAGCCCCAGCATTTT | CASSLYEQGPDQPQHF
TRBJ1-2 | NA | NA | TRBV6-5 | TGTGCCAGCAGCCAAGATGACTTTGGCTACACCTTC | CASSQDDFGYTF
TRBJ1-5 | TRBD1 | many | TRBV28 | TGTGCCAGCAGTCTGTGGGCCGGGACAGGGTCGAGCAATCAGCCCCAGCATTTT | CASSLWAGTGSSNQPQHF
TRBJ2-3 | NA | NA | TRBV10-3 | TGTGCCATCAGTGAGGGGGACACCCTAGATACGCAGTATTTT | CAISEGDTLDTQYF
TRBJ1-5 | NA | few | TRBV12-3/TRBV12-4 | TGTGCCAGCACGAGCGGACTTAGCAATCAGCCCCAGCATTTT | CASTSGLSNQPQHF
TRBJ1-1 | NA | NA | TRBV4-3 | TGCGCCAGCAGCCAAGAAGGGGGGCGGGGGATCGAAGCTTTCTTT | CASSQEGGRGIEAFF
TRBJ1-5 | TRBD1 | NA | TRBV20-1 | TGCAGTGCTAGAGCGGGACAGGGGAATCAGCCCCAGCATTTT | CSARAGQGNQPQHF
TRBJ2-2 | NA | few | TRBV2 | TGTGCCAGCAGTGAAATGTTGAGGGGGATAGGCACCGGGGAGCTGTTTTTT | CASSEMLRGIGTGELFF
TRBJ2-5 | NA | few | TRBV6-2/TRBV6-3 | TGTGCCAGCAGTTACGGTCTTGTAAAGACCCAGTACTTC | CASSYGLVKTQYF
TRBJ1-1 | TRBD1 | few | TRBV10-3 | TGTGCCATCAGTGGTGGGACAGGCGAGAATGAAGCTTTCTTT | CAISGGTGENEAFF
TRBJ2-7 | TRBD2 | many | TRBV5-1 | TGCGCCAGCAGGGGAGGGTTAAGGGAGCAGTACTTC | CASRGGLREQYF
TRBJ2-7 | TRBD2 | few | TRBV12-3/TRBV12-4 | TGTGCCAGCAGTTCCCCTGGGGGGGCCTACGAGCAGTACTTC | CASSSPGGAYEQYF